Shown below are 2 T cell receptor beta chains from a single sample sequenced in a study of cytomegalovirus exposure and HLA in healthy donors. 13 Jbeta primers and 60 Vbeta primers were used for the PCR. Using immunoSEQ multiplex PCR, the repertoire was profiled, and TCRdb retains in-frame clones only, with some absent. The sample contains 150,000 or so clones, around 82% of which appear only once. Sequenced sample: PBMCs. These receptors were collected from a man aged 45-65 years in good health and CMV-seronegative.

This chain links TRBV11-2 with TRBJ1-6; weak D call: TRBD1 (6 bases). The CDR3 has 15 amino acids. Trimming took off 5 bases at V and 8 bases at J, with 16 bases between the two ends. Germline lookup yields CDR1 SGHAT and CDR2 FQNNGV. The DNA of the CDR3 is TGTGCCAGCAGCCGGGAACAGGGTGGCTATTCACCCCTCCACTTT. This codes for CASSREQGGYSPLHF.

The gene calls are TRBV11-3 and TRBJ2-5; D ambiguous. The V and J ends lost 0 bases and 5 bases respectively, with 4 bases between them. CDR1 SGHNT and CDR2 YENEEA come from the germline V gene. CDR3 length: 12 residues. CDR3 protein: CASSLDSETQYF. The DNA of the CDR3 is TGTGCCAGCAGCTTAGATTCGGAGACCCAGTACTTC.